Listed below are T cell receptor beta chains from one sample, sequenced in a study of CXCR3-negative and CXCR3-positive naive CD8 T cells. From its re-call of the 5' RACE reads, TCRdb lists each CDR3 protein once, without DNA. The sample data list about 130,000 distinct CDR3 sequences. Material: naive CXCR3+ CD8+ T cells from blood. These receptors all stem from a human donor in good health. Some clones in this sample may be carry-over from other donors' samples. Each CDR3 is given with its conserved first and last residue.

CDR3	V	J
CSASYARKTQYF	TRBV20-1	TRBJ2-5
CASSLDGMNTEAFF	TRBV5-1	TRBJ1-1
CASSLTVQETQYF	TRBV7-9	TRBJ2-5
CASSLALAGGPNTGELFF	TRBV5-1	TRBJ2-2
CASSFERFAGGRYEQYF	TRBV7-2	TRBJ2-7
CASSLTQGRENTIYF	TRBV4-1	TRBJ1-3
CASIPGGGPYTGELFF	TRBV21-1	TRBJ2-2
CASIGRRQIYEQYF	TRBV2	TRBJ2-7
CASSKDRERVKNIQYF	TRBV21-1	TRBJ2-4
CASSSQGIGSYNEQFF	TRBV11-2	TRBJ2-1
CASRQGVRDQPQHF	TRBV6-6	TRBJ1-5
CASSLSLSGGYTF	TRBV7-9	TRBJ1-2
CASTGAGEVDTQYF	TRBV5-4	TRBJ2-3
CASSGATGELVF	TRBV9	TRBJ2-2
CASSLSEDRANYGYTF	TRBV7-9	TRBJ1-2
CASSFWGSYNEQFF	TRBV5-5	TRBJ2-1
CATGGSNTGELFF	TRBV15	TRBJ2-2
CASTDPSEQYF	TRBV2	TRBJ2-7
CASSYNRDRGFDEQFF	TRBV6-5	TRBJ2-1
CASSFTAETKGYTF	TRBV7-9	TRBJ1-2
CASSTGISEQFF	TRBV12-3/TRBV12-4	TRBJ2-1
CASSIGGDGYTF	TRBV19	TRBJ1-2
CSVEREGASGYEQYF	TRBV29-1	TRBJ2-7
CAGGGPGYNEQFF	TRBV7-9	TRBJ2-1
CASSHRAPLDTQYF	TRBV23-1	TRBJ2-3
CASSRDRLSYEQYF	TRBV28	TRBJ2-7
CASSLIAGGQNIRYF	TRBV27	TRBJ2-4
CASSLLDRVTEAFF	TRBV7-3	TRBJ1-1
CSVEYGIGEQYF	TRBV29-1	TRBJ2-7
CASREYQETQYF	TRBV7-2	TRBJ2-5
CASSHYAGTKDTEAFF	TRBV23-1	TRBJ1-1
CASSWTGPSEQYF	TRBV5-1	TRBJ2-7
CASSPSGFSYEQYF	TRBV7-2	TRBJ2-7
CASSQAGGSYNEQFF	TRBV4-3	TRBJ2-1
CASSQVGNSYPEAFF	TRBV16	TRBJ1-1
CASSIGYEGGPSEQYF	TRBV19	TRBJ2-7